This TCR beta chain was sequenced for a study of CD8+ T cells in alopecia areata. Findings of the study overall: Across lesional scalp, and particularly alopecia totalis/universalis, clonality surpassed that of normal scalp.

Indicated treatment: oral pan-JAK inhibitor, 5-10 mg twice daily. Germline CDR1 GTSNPN, CDR2 SVGIG (reference sequence). With 8 bases clipped from V and 4 bases from J, the junction kept 4 bases outside the gene matches. This CDR3 has 12 amino acids. With regard to this clone: What it binds is not known.

Sequencing used cDNA as its template, made by extracting RNA and reverse transcribing it. TCRdb keeps only in-frame clones here, not all; method: immunoSEQ multiplex PCR. Found here are about 260,000 clones, about 62% of them singletons; the top ten hold 0.75% to 0.95%. The chain carries TRBV30 and TRBJ2-7; 11 bases agree with TRBD1. Sample: CD4+ T cells sorted from blood, taken around week 53, from a patient treated with tofacitinib. The TCR was taken from a human donor with alopecia areata. CDR3 DNA: TGTGCCACCGGACAGGGGGCGTACGAGCAGTACTTC. It translates to CATGQGAYEQYF.